This note documents a single T cell receptor (beta chain) sequence. By share, this clone ranks as large (0.1 to 1%). It lacks a known antigen. The input lacks base qualities; no much larger clone sits a single base away. Other nucleotide sequences in the sample specify the same CDR3. From the cysteine up to the phenylalanine, the CDR3 has a length of 13 residues. This entry keeps only the CDR3 DNA: 39 bases, framed from base 1. CDR1 is given as MNHNS and CDR2 as SASEGT, both from the germline V gene. The V end loses 5 bases and the J end loses 3 bases, and a stretch of 11 bases separates them. The data are from a study of T cells and Merkel cell carcinoma outcomes (dated by TCRdb to about 2020). For the wider study: The study looked at whether the tumor T-cell repertoire and T-cell density could predict clinical outcome in patients with Merkel cell carcinoma. What the research found in general, with its limitations: Clinical outcomes in Merkel cell carcinoma patients were reported to be predicted by T-cell repertoire features combined with T-cell density.

Libraries came from the immunoSEQ multiplex PCR assay. The table comes from immuneACCESS by way of TCRdb, which keeps in-frame sequences with V and J called. Part of the clones is missing from these tables; in studies checked, under half for an unresolved V gene and the rest for unknown reasons. Recorded for this sample are about 6,000 clones; approximately 75% of them occurred a single time. 11% to 15% of the sample goes to the ten largest clones. Samples came from patients with Merkel cell carcinoma. Sequenced sample: tumor tissue from Merkel cell carcinoma. This receptor was obtained from a human donor with Merkel cell carcinoma. Some clones in this sample may be carry-over from other donors' samples. The chain uses TRBV6-1 and TRBJ2-7; the D segment could be TRBD2, given 5 matching bases. CDR3 reads: CASSTGTLYEQYF. The sequenced DNA: TGTGCCAGCAGTACGGGAACTCTCTACGAGCAGTACTTC.